The rows below give T cell receptor beta chains drawn from one sample of a study of cytomegalovirus exposure and HLA in healthy donors. Sequenced by immunoSEQ multiplex PCR; TCRdb stores in-frame clones only, minus some. The sample carries some 150,000 clones, about 77% recorded once. Input material: PBMCs. These TCRs come from a woman between 35 and 50 years old in good health and CMV-seronegative. CDR3s include the opening cysteine and the closing phenylalanine or tryptophan. Fields, in order: CDR3 protein, CDR3 DNA, D gene, clone size, V gene, J gene. D genes are given only for firm matches. For some rows the clone size is stated as once, few or many, or as a class when expanded; others skip it.

CASSAWASGGDEQFF	TGTGCCAGCAGCGCCTGGGCCAGCGGGGGGGATGAGCAGTTCTTC	TRBD2	-	TRBV7-9	TRBJ2-1
CASSYARQGNTGELFF	TGTGCCAGCAGTTACGCCCGACAGGGGAACACCGGGGAGCTGTTTTTT	TRBD1	-	TRBV6-5	TRBJ2-2
CASSPRAISYNEQFF	TGTGCCAGCAGCCCCAGGGCCATATCCTACAATGAGCAGTTCTTC	-	-	TRBV5-6	TRBJ2-1
CASRPLNRVLSYEQYF	TGTGCCAGCAGGCCATTGAACAGGGTTTTGTCCTACGAGCAGTACTTC	-	-	TRBV5-6	TRBJ2-7
CASSRGTGNQPQHF	TGTGCCAGCAGCCGGGGGACAGGCAATCAGCCCCAGCATTTT	TRBD1	-	TRBV7-8	TRBJ1-5
CASSSNGGRGYGYTF	TGTGCCAGCAGCTCCAATGGGGGCAGAGGCTATGGCTACACCTTC	-	-	TRBV7-3	TRBJ1-2
CASSPDRGLSGNTIYF	TGTGCCAGCAGTCCGGACAGGGGGCTATCAGGAAACACCATATATTTT	TRBD1	-	TRBV7-8	TRBJ1-3
CSVEGGNTEAFF	TGCAGCGTTGAGGGGGGGAACACTGAAGCTTTCTTT	-	-	TRBV29-1	TRBJ1-1
CASSPERGEGEAFF	TGTGCCAGCTCACCAGAACGGGGGGAAGGTGAAGCTTTCTTT	-	-	TRBV18	TRBJ1-1
CASSYVGGKGYTF	TGTGCCAGCAGTTACGTAGGGGGCAAAGGCTACACCTTC	TRBD1	-	TRBV6-5	TRBJ1-2
CASSQATGVATNEKLFF	TGTGCCAGCAGCCAAGCTACAGGGGTCGCAACTAATGAAAAACTGTTTTTT	TRBD1	-	TRBV4-2	TRBJ1-4
CASSVTSGGAADTQYF	TGTGCCAGCAGCGTAACTAGCGGGGGGGCAGCAGATACGCAGTATTTT	TRBD2	-	TRBV7-9	TRBJ2-3
CSVSTTSGGGRELFF	TGCAGCGTCTCAACCACTAGCGGGGGTGGAAGGGAGCTGTTTTTT	TRBD2	-	TRBV29-1	TRBJ2-2
CAILGRNQLSGNTIYF	TGTGCCATCCTTGGCAGGAACCAACTCTCTGGAAACACCATATATTTT	-	-	TRBV10-3	TRBJ1-3
CASSSPGQGNYGYTF	TGTGCCAGCAGCTCGCCGGGACAGGGGAACTATGGCTACACCTTC	TRBD1	-	TRBV7-6	TRBJ1-2
CAWSVQRQGGNTIYF	TGTGCCTGGAGTGTACAAAGACAGGGCGGAAACACCATATATTTT	TRBD1	-	TRBV30	TRBJ1-3
CASSKVEGQGPYNEQFF	TGTGCCAGCAGCAAAGTGGAAGGACAGGGACCCTACAATGAGCAGTTCTTC	-	-	TRBV21-1	TRBJ2-1
CAWRPGDVTTDTQYF	TGTGCCTGGAGGCCAGGCGACGTAACCACAGATACGCAGTATTTT	-	-	TRBV30	TRBJ2-3
CASSFGQSGANVLTF	TGTGCCAGCAGTTTCGGACAGTCCGGGGCCAACGTCCTGACTTTC	-	-	TRBV28	TRBJ2-6
CASSLEGGRAAGNTIYF	TGTGCCAGCAGCTTAGAGGGCGGCAGGGCGGCTGGAAACACCATATATTTT	-	-	TRBV7-9	TRBJ1-3
CASSRGTSGAKETQYF	TGTGCCAGCAGCCGCGGGACTAGCGGGGCAAAAGAGACCCAGTACTTC	TRBD2	-	TRBV5-6	TRBJ2-5
CSAGFRLWNTEAFF	TGCAGCGCTGGGTTCAGGCTATGGAACACTGAAGCTTTCTTT	-	-	TRBV29-1	TRBJ1-1
CASSLDGGSTDTQYF	TGTGCCAGCAGCTTAGACGGGGGGAGCACAGATACGCAGTATTTT	TRBD2	-	TRBV7-9	TRBJ2-3
CASSSFEGTGGRNEQFF	TGCGCCAGCAGCTCCTTTGAGGGTACAGGGGGCAGGAATGAGCAGTTCTTC	TRBD1	-	TRBV5-1	TRBJ2-1
CASSSRQEQETQYF	TGTGCCAGCAGCTCTCGACAGGAACAAGAGACCCAGTACTTC	-	few	TRBV9	TRBJ2-5
CSVVLPGTGRNTIYF	TGCAGCGTCGTGCTACCCGGGACAGGGAGAAACACCATATATTTT	TRBD1	-	TRBV29-1	TRBJ1-3
CASSLEQGASGTEAFF	TGTGCCAGCAGCTTAGAACAGGGGGCGTCAGGGACTGAAGCTTTCTTT	TRBD1	-	TRBV7-2	TRBJ1-1
CASSFTHSSNQPQHF	TGTGCCAGCAGCTTTACTCACAGTTCCAATCAGCCCCAGCATTTT	-	-	TRBV7-2	TRBJ1-5
CASSIQGTPSSPLHF	TGTGCCAGTAGTATACAGGGAACCCCGAGTTCACCCCTCCACTTT	-	-	TRBV19	TRBJ1-6
CASSLGQGINQPQHF	TGTGCCAGCAGCTTAGGACAGGGCATCAATCAGCCCCAGCATTTT	TRBD1	-	TRBV7-9	TRBJ1-5
CASSLVGGGLYF	TGTGCCAGCAGCTTAGTTGGGGGGGGTCTGTACTTC	TRBD2	-	TRBV7-2	TRBJ2-7